This TCR beta chain is drawn from a study of T-cell reconstitution after alpha-beta-depleted transplantation in children. Study results and limitations: After transplant, at about two months, alpha-beta T cells were reportedly derived from several hundred expanded graft clones. T-cell numbers and diversity one year post-transplant derived largely from freshly generated T cells.

In its sample, this clonotype was seen a few times. Antigen: not known. Researchers prepared the TCRbeta library using unique molecular identifiers, the study reports. TCRdb reanalysed the PCR reads using MiXCR and keeps one entry per CDR3 protein. The sample lists about 1,000,000 distinct CDR3 sequences, around 30% seen once, with more than 25% in the top ten. The TCR originated in a boy under two years old who had a stem cell transplant for SCID, so the T cells may come from the graft donor. Here the sequenced sample was PBMCs, mostly from graft donor cells, taken 360 days after TCRalphabeta/CD19-depleted stem cell transplant.

The CDR3 spells CASSLGEYREANYGYTF. The CDR3 DNA is TGTGCCAGCAGCTTAGGGGAATACAGGGAGGCTAACTATGGCTACACCTTC. J is TRBJ1-2 and V is TRBV11-1; D might be TRBD1 (6 bases). V lost 1 base, J lost 0 bases, and 15 bases lay in between. Per germline, CDR1 SGHAT and CDR2 FQDESV (reference sequence). CDR3 length equals 17 residues.